Here is one T cell receptor (beta chain) with its context. The antigen is undetermined. V was shortened by 3 bases and J by 3 bases, with 9 bases between the two germline ends. The CDR3 runs 14 residues. Germline V gene data show CDR1 as LNHDA and CDR2 as SQIVND (reference sequence). This record comes from a study of cytomegalovirus exposure and HLA in healthy donors. For the study at large: The early release's HLA-typed donors yielded 65 million to 85 million unique TCRs. Study observations and caveats: As confirmed in vitro, a few CMV-associated chains were specific for CMV antigens. A later analysis found TCR association rates differed by HLA locus, highest for DRB1 and lowest for HLA-C. More clonal expansion characterized HLA-associated TCR beta chains than equally common others in a later analysis.

Primers for the PCR totalled 60 Vbeta and 13 Jbeta. The method was immunoSEQ multiplex PCR; TCRdb's version includes in-frame clones alone and lacks a portion of them. The sample has roughly 110,000 clones, about 75% seen once. The chain links TRBV19 to TRBJ1-5; weak D call: TRBD1 (6 bases). The sample consisted of PBMCs. The receptor was isolated from a man aged 35 to 55 in good health and CMV-seronegative. The CDR3 sequence is CASSINRDNQPQHF. The CDR3 DNA follows: TGTGCCAGTAGTATTAACAGGGACAATCAGCCCCAGCATTTT.